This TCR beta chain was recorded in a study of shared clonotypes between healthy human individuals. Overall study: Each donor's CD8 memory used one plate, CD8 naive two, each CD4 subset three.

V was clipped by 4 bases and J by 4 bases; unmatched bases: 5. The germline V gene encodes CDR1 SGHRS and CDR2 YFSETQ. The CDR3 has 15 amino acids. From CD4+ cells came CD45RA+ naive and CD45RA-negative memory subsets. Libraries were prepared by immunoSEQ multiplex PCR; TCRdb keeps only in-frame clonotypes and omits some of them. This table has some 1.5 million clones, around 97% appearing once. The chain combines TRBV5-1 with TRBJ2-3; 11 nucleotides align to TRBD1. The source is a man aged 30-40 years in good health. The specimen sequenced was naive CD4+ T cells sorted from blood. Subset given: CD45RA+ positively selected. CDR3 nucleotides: TGCGCCAGCAGCAGATGGACAGGGGGCGCAGATACGCAGTATTTT. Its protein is CASSRWTGGADTQYF. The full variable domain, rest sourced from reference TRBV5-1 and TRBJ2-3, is KAGVTQTPRYLIKTRGQQVTLSCSPISGHRSVSWYQQTPGQGLQFLFEYFSETQRNKGNFPGRFSGRQFSNSRSEMNVSTLELGDSALYLCASSRWTGGADTQYFGPGTRLTVL.